This TCR beta chain was sequenced in a study of T-cell memory formation after mild COVID-19. The wider study: For the most part, TCR clusters were specific to one donor.

The CDR3 totals 14 residues. Trimming pared 3 bases from V and 6 bases from J, leaving 14 bases between. TCR alpha and TCR beta cDNA libraries carrying sample barcodes and UMIs came from 5'RACE with constant-segment primers. TCRdb processed the 5' RACE reads anew with MiXCR; each CDR3 protein has one entry. The table records 250,000 to 350,000 distinct CDR3 sequences, approximately 15% of them present only once. Study findings and constraints: Clones shrinking from day 15 to 85 showed even CD4/CD8 mixes; later expanders tilted CD4+.

This clonotype was counted at least ten times. The antigen is not known. Sequencing input: PBMCs or a T cell subset sorted from them (not recorded which). The chain recombines TRBV12-3 or TRBV12-4 with TRBJ1-1; no clear D gene. The receptor's source is a man between 18 and 29 years old who had mild COVID-19 (a few samples of this study predate the infection). Cell type and time point are not known. This CDR3 reads CASSFRLVSAEAFF. In DNA, the CDR3 is TGTGCCAGCAGTTTCCGCCTGGTAAGCGCTGAAGCTTTCTTT.